What follows are 7 T cell receptor beta chains derived from one specimen sequenced in a study of T cell changes during pregnancy in multiple sclerosis. Clones were read by immunoSEQ multiplex PCR, and TCRdb kept only the in-frame ones, dropping some. The sample has about 36,000 clones; 91% are singletons. The material sequenced was CD4+ T cells from peripheral blood mononuclear cells, taken in the second trimester of pregnancy. The receptor set was obtained from a female donor in good health, enrolled as a control in a pregnancy study.

This chain connects TRBV27 to TRBJ2-7; 9 bases map to TRBD2. CDR1 is MNHEY and CDR2 is SMNVEV in the germline V gene (reference sequence). The CDR3 is 19 residues long. The ends lost 0 bases at V and 0 bases at J; junction bases unmatched: 12. The CDR3 loop is CASSLSRGSGSRSSYEQYF. In DNA, the CDR3 is TGTGCCAGCAGTTTATCCCGGGGTAGCGGGAGCCGTAGCTCCTACGAGCAGTACTTC.

The chain has TRBV6-5 and TRBJ2-1; D may be TRBD2 (5 bases). The CDR3 spans 15 residues. CDR1 and CDR2 (germline): MNHEY, SVGAGI. V lost 6 bases, J lost 7 bases, and 19 bases lay in between. Here the CDR3 DNA reads TGTGCCAGCAGCCATACGGATGAGGGCCAGAATGAGCAGTTCTTC. Protein sequence: CASSHTDEGQNEQFF.

The rearrangement joins TRBV6-1 to TRBJ2-5, with a weak D call TRBD2 (5 bases). The ends were cut back, 2 bases at V and 4 bases at J, with 14 bases in the middle. CDR1 MNHNS and CDR2 SASEGT come from the germline V gene. The length of the CDR3 is 15 residues. The CDR3 loop reads CASSEFSSGRETQYF. The DNA for the CDR3 is TGTGCCAGCAGTGAATTTAGTAGTGGGAGAGAGACCCAGTACTTC.

This clone was counted only a few times. The gene calls are TRBV6-6 and TRBJ2-5; 9 nucleotides agree with TRBD2. Trimming cost V 2 bases and J 3 bases; bases outside gene matches: 4. Germline loops: CDR1 MNHNY, CDR2 SVGAGI (reference sequence). The CDR3 spans 15 residues. In DNA form, the CDR3 reads TGTGCCAGCAGTTACCCGGCTAGCGGGGAAGAGACCCAGTACTTC. This codes for CASSYPASGEETQYF.

V usage is TRBV4-1 and J usage is TRBJ2-2, with D perhaps TRBD2 (6 bases). Germline values: CDR1 MGHRA, CDR2 YSYEKL. This CDR3 is 16 amino acids long. V was cut by 4 bases and J by 5 bases, with 17 bases left in between. CDR3 loop: CASSPVGAGRTGELFF. The CDR3 nucleotides are TGCGCCAGCAGCCCGGTGGGAGCGGGTCGAACCGGGGAGCTGTTTTTT.

This clone was counted a few times. The chain carries TRBV28 and TRBJ1-2, with 8 bases identical to TRBD1. The CDR3 spans 16 residues. The germline V gene encodes CDR1 MDHEN and CDR2 SYDVKM. With 3 bases clipped from V and 0 bases from J, the junction kept 6 bases outside the gene matches. The CDR3 spells CASSLDRVASNYGYTF. The CDR3 DNA is TGTGCCAGCAGTTTGGACAGGGTGGCCTCTAACTATGGCTACACCTTC.

This chain uses TRBV4-1 with TRBJ2-5; 8 positions agree with TRBD2. The J call may be faulty, since TRBJ2-7 better matches the DNA end. This CDR3 is 17 amino acids long. Germline V gene sequence: CDR1 MGHRA, CDR2 YSYEKL. CDR3 amino acids: CASSPISLGLEAYEQYF. The CDR3 DNA is TGCGCCAGCAGCCCCATTTCCTTGGGACTAGAAGCATACGAGCAGTACTTC.